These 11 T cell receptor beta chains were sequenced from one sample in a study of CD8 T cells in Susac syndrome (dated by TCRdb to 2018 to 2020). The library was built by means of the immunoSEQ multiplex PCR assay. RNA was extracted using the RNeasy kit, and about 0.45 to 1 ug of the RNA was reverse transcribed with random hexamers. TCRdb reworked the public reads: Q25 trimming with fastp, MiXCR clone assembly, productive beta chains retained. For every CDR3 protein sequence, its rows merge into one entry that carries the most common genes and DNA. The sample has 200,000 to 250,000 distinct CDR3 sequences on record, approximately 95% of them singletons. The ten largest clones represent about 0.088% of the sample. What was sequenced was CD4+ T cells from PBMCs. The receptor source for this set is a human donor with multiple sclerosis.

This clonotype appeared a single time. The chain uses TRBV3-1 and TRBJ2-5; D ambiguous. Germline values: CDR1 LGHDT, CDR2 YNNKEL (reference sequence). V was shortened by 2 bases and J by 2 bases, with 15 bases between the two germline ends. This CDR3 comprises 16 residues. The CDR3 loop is CASSQRVLGIQETQYF. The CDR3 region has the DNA TGTGCCAGCAGCCAACGGGTGTTGGGGATACAAGAGACCCAGTACTTC.

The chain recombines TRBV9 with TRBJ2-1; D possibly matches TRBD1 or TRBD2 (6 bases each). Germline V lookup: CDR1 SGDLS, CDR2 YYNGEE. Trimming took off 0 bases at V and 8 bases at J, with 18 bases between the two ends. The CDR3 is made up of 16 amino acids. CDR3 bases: TGTGCCAGCAGCGTAGCATCCCAGGGGAGGTTTCATGAGCAGTTCTTC. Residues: CASSVASQGRFHEQFF.

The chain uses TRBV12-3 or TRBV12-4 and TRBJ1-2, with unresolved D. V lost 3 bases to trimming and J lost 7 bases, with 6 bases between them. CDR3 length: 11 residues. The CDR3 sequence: CASSFSAGYTF. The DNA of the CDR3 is TGTGCCAGCAGTTTTTCGGCTGGCTACACCTTC.

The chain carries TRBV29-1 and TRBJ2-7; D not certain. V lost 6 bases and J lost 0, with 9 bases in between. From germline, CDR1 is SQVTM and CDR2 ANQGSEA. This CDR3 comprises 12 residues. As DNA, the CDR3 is TGCAGCGTCCTCACCAACTCCTACGAGCAGTACTTC. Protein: CSVLTNSYEQYF.

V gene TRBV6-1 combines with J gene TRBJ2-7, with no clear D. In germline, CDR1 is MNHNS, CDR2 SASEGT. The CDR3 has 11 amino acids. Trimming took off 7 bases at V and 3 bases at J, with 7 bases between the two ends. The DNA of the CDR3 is TGTGCCAGCATTAGAAACTACGAGCAGTACTTC. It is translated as CASIRNYEQYF.

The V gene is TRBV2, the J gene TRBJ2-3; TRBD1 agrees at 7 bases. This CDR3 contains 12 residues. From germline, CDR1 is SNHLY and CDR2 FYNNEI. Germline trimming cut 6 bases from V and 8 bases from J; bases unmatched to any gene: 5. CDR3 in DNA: TGTGCCAGCAGGGGACAGCTCGGTACGCAGTATTTT. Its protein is CASRGQLGTQYF.

CDR3 in amino acids: CASSPGAPGQPQHF. The CDR3 DNA reads as TGCGCCAGCAGCCCAGGGGCGCCGGGGCAGCCCCAGCATTTT. V gene TRBV5-1 combines with J gene TRBJ1-5; a weak D match, TRBD1 (6 bases). This CDR3 has 14 amino acids. Trimming removed 4 bases at V and 7 bases at J, with 15 bases between. CDR1 is SGHRS, CDR2 YFSETQ, per germline.

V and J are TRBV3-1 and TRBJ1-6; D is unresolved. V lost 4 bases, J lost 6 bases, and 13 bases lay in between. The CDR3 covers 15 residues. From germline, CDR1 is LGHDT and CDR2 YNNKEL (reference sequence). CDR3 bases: TGTGCCAGCAGCCCCGGACGGGTTGTTAATTCACCCCTCCACTTT. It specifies CASSPGRVVNSPLHF.

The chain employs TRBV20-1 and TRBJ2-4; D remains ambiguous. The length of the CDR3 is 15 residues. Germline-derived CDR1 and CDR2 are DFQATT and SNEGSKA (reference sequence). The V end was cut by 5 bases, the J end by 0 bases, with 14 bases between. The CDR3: CSALSAIQAKNIQYF. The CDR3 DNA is TGCAGTGCTTTATCAGCAATACAAGCCAAAAACATTCAGTACTTC.

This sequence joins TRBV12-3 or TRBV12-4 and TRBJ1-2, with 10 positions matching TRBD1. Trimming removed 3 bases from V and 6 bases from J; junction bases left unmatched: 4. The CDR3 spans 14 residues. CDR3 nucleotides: TGTGCCAGCAGTTTTCGACAGGGGGCTAATGGCTACACCTTC. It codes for CASSFRQGANGYTF.

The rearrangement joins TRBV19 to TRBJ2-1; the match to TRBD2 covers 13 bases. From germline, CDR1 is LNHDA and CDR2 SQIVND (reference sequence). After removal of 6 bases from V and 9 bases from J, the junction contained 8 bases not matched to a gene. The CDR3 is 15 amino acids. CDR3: CASRRGLAGVTEQFF. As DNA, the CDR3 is TGTGCCAGTAGGAGAGGACTAGCGGGAGTCACTGAGCAGTTCTTC.